Detailed here is one TCR beta chain. These data belong to a study of blood T cell repertoires in COVID-19. Study overall: Italy, Spain and the United States were the sources of the convalescent and acute COVID-19 samples.

The germline CDR1 and CDR2 sequences are SGHKS and YYEKEE (reference sequence). Trimming stripped 0 bases from V and 4 bases from J, with 11 bases between. The CDR3 extends over 14 amino acids. Sequencing used immunoSEQ multiplex PCR; TCRdb keeps in-frame clones, though not all of them. The profile shows 200,000 or so clones, around nine tenths of them singletons. This clonotype originated in a man aged 60 to 75 who had recovered from COVID-19. The sample comprised peripheral blood. The V gene is TRBV5-5, the J gene TRBJ2-7; no clear D. The CDR3 sequence: CASSLDSARYEQYF. The CDR3, as DNA: TGTGCCAGCAGCTTGGATAGTGCTAGGTACGAGCAGTACTTC.